A single sample is the source of the 25 T cell receptor beta chains below, sequenced in a study of blood T cell repertoires in COVID-19. This table comes from immunoSEQ multiplex PCR, and its TCRdb copy is limited to in-frame clones, with some not included. The sample lists over 200,000 clones, about 89% occurring once. Sequenced: peripheral blood. The source of these receptors is a middle-aged man who had recovered from COVID-19.

The rearrangement uses TRBV27 and TRBJ2-2, with 10 bases matching TRBD2. There are 16 residues in the CDR3. Unmatched junction bases numbered 6, after V lost 2 bases and J lost 6 bases. Germline V gene lookup returns CDR1 MNHEY and CDR2 SMNVEV (reference sequence). CDR3 in DNA: TGTGCCAGCAGTTTACCCGGGAGCGGGAGGGCCGGGGAGCTGTTTTTT. Amino acid sequence: CASSLPGSGRAGELFF.

This clone appeared a single time. The gene calls are TRBV29-1 and TRBJ1-4; D unclear. The V and J ends lost 0 bases and 1 base respectively, with 9 bases between them. This CDR3 region has 15 residues. Germline CDR1 SQVTM, CDR2 ANQGSEA. The CDR3 reads CSVEEGGQTNEKLFF. The CDR3 nucleotides read TGCAGCGTTGAAGAAGGAGGGCAAACTAATGAAAAACTGTTTTTT.

The genes are TRBV9 and TRBJ2-1; TRBD2 might be the D (5 bases). The V gene lost 4 bases and the J gene lost 2 bases, with 13 bases spanning the gap. Germline assignment: CDR1 SGDLS and CDR2 YYNGEE. The CDR3 is 15 residues long. In nucleotides, the CDR3 is TGTGCCAGCAGCCCCGGAGGCGGAACCTACAATGAGCAGTTCTTC. It translates to CASSPGGGTYNEQFF.

The chain carries TRBV4-1 and TRBJ2-3; 9 bases map to TRBD1. The germline V gene has CDR1 MGHRA and CDR2 YSYEKL. V was clipped by 6 bases and J by 4 bases; unmatched bases: 8. This CDR3 is built from 15 residues. The CDR3 DNA reads TGCGCCAGCAGGGACAGGGGAAAGGTCGCAGATACGCAGTATTTT. Translated, it gives CASRDRGKVADTQYF.

This clone turned up a few times. The chain recombines TRBV27 with TRBJ2-2; 9 nucleotides align to TRBD2. Germline CDR1 is MNHEY and CDR2 is SMNVEV (reference sequence). V trimming: 3 bases; J trimming: 6 bases; junction bases outside the gene matches: 11. The CDR3 consists of 17 residues. This CDR3 is CASSFLFLAGWAGELFF. CDR3 in DNA: TGTGCCAGCAGTTTTTTATTCCTAGCGGGGTGGGCCGGGGAGCTGTTTTTT.

The V gene is TRBV29-1, the J gene TRBJ1-3, with 8 bases identical to TRBD1. This CDR3 contains 14 residues. Germline CDR1 reads SQVTM; CDR2 reads ANQGSEA. Trimming cost V 5 bases and J 0 bases; bases outside gene matches: 3. The CDR3 nucleotides are TGCAGCGTTTCAGGGGGCCCCTCTGGAAACACCATATATTTT. Amino acids: CSVSGGPSGNTIYF.

V usage is TRBV6-4 and J usage is TRBJ1-5; the D is unclear. The CDR3 extends over 15 amino acids. Germline V lookup: CDR1 MRHNA, CDR2 SNTAGT. Trimming shortened V by 6 bases and J by 7 bases, and 19 bases separated the two germline ends. The CDR3 bases are TGTGCCAGCAGCCCCGGTGCAGATGGAGGGCAGCCCCAGCATTTT. Translating gives CASSPGADGGQPQHF.

V is TRBV25-1 and J is TRBJ2-3, with 9 positions matching TRBD1. Germline-derived CDR1 and CDR2 are MGHDK and SYGVNS. The CDR3 contains 15 residues. J was trimmed by 2 bases and V by 5 bases; bases with no gene match: 5. The CDR3 sequence is CASSSGTGYTDTQYF. CDR3 bases: TGTGCCAGCAGTTCCGGGACAGGGTACACAGATACGCAGTATTTT.

V usage is TRBV7-6 and J usage is TRBJ2-2; TRBD2 might be the D (6 bases). V gave up 0 bases and J gave up 6 bases, with 14 bases separating them. The CDR3 contains 16 residues. The germline V gene has CDR1 SGHVS and CDR2 FNYEAQ. The CDR3 here is CASSLAGGVDSGELFF. CDR3 nucleotide sequence: TGTGCCAGCAGCTTAGCCGGGGGAGTAGATTCCGGGGAGCTGTTTTTT.

The rearrangement joins TRBV6-4 to TRBJ2-1; D unresolved. The CDR3 runs to 14 residues. Germline CDR1 MRHNA, CDR2 SNTAGT. V lost 5 bases and J lost 9, with 17 bases in between. As DNA, the CDR3 is TGTGCCAGCAGTTCCGACCCCGCCCGGGTTGAGCAGTTCTTC. Its translation is CASSSDPARVEQFF.

This chain connects TRBV7-2 to TRBJ2-7; 8 bases are a match to TRBD1. CDR1 is SGHTA, CDR2 FQGNSA, per germline. The CDR3 loop spans 16 amino acids. The trim removed 1 base at V and 0 bases at J, leaving 5 bases unmatched. The chain's CDR3 is CASSLVGQARSYEQYF. The CDR3 DNA sequence: TGTGCCAGCAGCTTAGTGGGACAGGCTCGCTCCTACGAGCAGTACTTC. The complete variable domain, with remaining parts taken from reference TRBV7-2 and TRBJ2-7, reads GAGVSQSPSNKVTEKGKDVELRCDPISGHTALYWYRQSLGQGLEFLIYFQGNSAPDKSGLPSDRFSAERTGGSVSTLTIQRTQQEDSAVYLCASSLVGQARSYEQYFGPGTRLTVT.

The chain couples TRBV27 to TRBJ1-5; D gene unclear. This CDR3 has 13 amino acids. Germline V gives CDR1 MNHEY, CDR2 SMNVEV (reference sequence). The ends were cut back, 4 bases at V and 5 bases at J, with 9 bases in the middle. CDR3 bases: TGTGCCAGCAGTTCAAGCGGTTATCAGCCCCAGCATTTT. Protein sequence: CASSSSGYQPQHF.

The V and J genes are TRBV4-1 and TRBJ2-7, with TRBD1 matching 8 bases. The CDR3 is 15 residues long. V was clipped by 0 bases and J by 3 bases; unmatched bases: 4. Looked up from germline, CDR1 is MGHRA and CDR2 is YSYEKL. The CDR3 DNA reads TGCGCCAGCAGCCAAGATGGCAGGGGGCTCTACGAGCAGTACTTC. Translation: CASSQDGRGLYEQYF.

The chain recombines TRBV5-1 with TRBJ2-2; a weak D match, TRBD1 (5 bases). There are 15 residues in the CDR3. CDR1 SGHRS and CDR2 YFSETQ come from the germline V gene. Trimming took off 4 bases at V and 5 bases at J, with 15 bases between the two ends. In DNA, the CDR3 is TGCGCCAGCAGCGGAGCAGGGATTGGAACCGGGGAGCTGTTTTTT. Its translation: CASSGAGIGTGELFF.

This clone turned up a few times. In nucleotides, the CDR3 is TGCGCCAGCAAGCGAGAACAGGCCTCCTACGAGCAGTACTTC. The encoded protein is CASKREQASYEQYF. V is TRBV5-1 and J is TRBJ2-7; D is possibly TRBD1 (5 bases). This CDR3 has 14 amino acids. Deletions cut 6 bases from V and 0 bases from J, with 13 bases between. Germline values: CDR1 SGHRS, CDR2 YFSETQ.

The rearrangement joins TRBV5-1 to TRBJ2-7; the match to TRBD2 covers 10 bases. Per germline, CDR1 SGHRS and CDR2 YFSETQ. The CDR3 totals 15 residues. V gave up 2 bases and J gave up 4 bases; unmatched junction bases: 6. CDR3 DNA: TGCGCCAGCAGCTTATCCCCGGGACTAGCGTACGAGCAGTACTTC. Translation gives CASSLSPGLAYEQYF. Full variable domain (rest looked up from reference TRBV5-1 and TRBJ2-7): KAGVTQTPRYLIKTRGQQVTLSCSPISGHRSVSWYQQTPGQGLQFLFEYFSETQRNKGNFPGRFSGRQFSNSRSEMNVSTLELGDSALYLCASSLSPGLAYEQYFGPGTRLTVT.

Points on this clone: The same CDR3 arises from other DNA sequences in this sample as well. The chain joins TRBV5-1 to TRBJ1-2; possibly TRBD1 for D (6 bases). The CDR3 covers 13 residues. Germline V gives CDR1 SGHRS, CDR2 YFSETQ. The V gene lost 4 bases and the J gene lost 2 bases, with 9 bases spanning the gap. The CDR3 reads CASSPGTNYGYTF. The CDR3 coding sequence is TGCGCCAGCAGCCCCGGGACAAACTATGGCTACACCTTC.

A word on this clone: At one end the junction does not follow the germline gene, possibly because of a read error. The CDR3 loop is CASSFGLGRTNTQYF. Written as DNA, the CDR3 is TGTGCCAGCAGCTTCGGACTGGGCCGCACAAATACGCAGTATTTT. The rearrangement joins TRBV7-3 to TRBJ2-3, with D possibly being TRBD2 (5 bases). Germline assignment: CDR1 SGHTA and CDR2 FQGTGA. The CDR3 is made up of 15 amino acids.

The V gene is TRBV2, the J gene TRBJ2-3, with TRBD2 as a possible D gene (5 bases). CDR3 length equals 14 residues. The V end was cut by 5 bases, the J end by 0 bases, with 9 bases between. Germline V gives CDR1 SNHLY, CDR2 FYNNEI. In DNA form, the CDR3 reads TGTGCCAGCAGTCCCAGGACTAGCACAGATACGCAGTATTTT. Translated, it gives CASSPRTSTDTQYF.

The gene calls are TRBV11-2 and TRBJ2-2, with D perhaps TRBD2 (6 bases). Germline V lookup: CDR1 SGHAT, CDR2 FQNNGV. This CDR3 spans 16 amino acids. V gave up 4 bases and J gave up 4 bases, with 16 bases separating them. The chain's CDR3 is CASSSGLELGTGELFF. CDR3 nucleotide sequence: TGTGCCAGCAGCTCGGGACTCGAATTGGGCACCGGGGAGCTGTTTTTT.

The chain combines TRBV28 with TRBJ2-7, with TRBD2 identical over 7 bases. J was trimmed by 3 bases and V by 6 bases; bases with no gene match: 2. Germline-derived CDR1 and CDR2 are MDHEN and SYDVKM. This CDR3 has 12 amino acids. CDR3 sequence (DNA): TGTGCCAGCAGGATAGCGGGCTACGAGCAGTACTTC. This translates into CASRIAGYEQYF.

The chain has TRBV28 and TRBJ1-2; 8 bases map to TRBD1. This CDR3 contains 15 residues. V lost 6 bases to trimming and J lost 3 bases; unmatched junction nucleotides: 9. The V gene's germline CDR1 is MDHEN and CDR2 SYDVKM. The CDR3 DNA follows: TGTGCCAGCAGCCCACCCACAGGGGGGGACTATGGCTACACCTTC. As protein: CASSPPTGGDYGYTF.

The genes are TRBV14 and TRBJ2-2, with 11 positions matching TRBD2. J lost 2 bases, V lost 4 bases, and 3 bases had no gene match. From germline, CDR1 is SGHDN and CDR2 FVKESK. This CDR3 region has 16 residues. CDR3 protein: CASSRGLAGNTGELFF. Written as DNA, the CDR3 is TGTGCCAGCAGCCGAGGACTAGCGGGTAACACCGGGGAGCTGTTTTTT.

The chain couples TRBV6-5 to TRBJ2-5, with a tentative D call TRBD1 (5 bases). With 2 bases removed from V and 2 bases from J, the gap between germline ends came to 12 bases. Germline CDR1 is MNHEY and CDR2 is SVGAGI. CDR3 length: 15 amino acids. The CDR3 DNA reads as TGTGCCAGCAGTTACAGAACAGGCGTTCAAGAGACCCAGTACTTC. Its protein product is CASSYRTGVQETQYF.

The chain joins TRBV7-6 to TRBJ2-3; 13 positions agree with TRBD2. CDR3 length: 16 amino acids. CDR1 and CDR2 (germline): SGHVS, FNYEAQ. The V gene end was trimmed by 3 bases and the J gene end by 3 bases; junction bases not matched to a gene: 3. The CDR3, as DNA: TGTGCCAGCAGCTTCGGACTAGCGGGAGTGACAGATACGCAGTATTTT. Amino acids: CASSFGLAGVTDTQYF.